This paragraph covers one T cell receptor beta chain sequence. Naive-designated CD8 cells lacked CD45RO, were positively enriched for CCR7, and omitted terminally differentiated effector memory CD45RA+ cells. Donors were healthy HIV-negative adults without recent acute infections or vaccinations. The sample is drawn from a study of shared clonotypes between healthy human individuals. Study as a whole: Per-donor plates numbered three CD4 naive, three CD4 memory, two CD8 naive and one CD8 memory.

Measured with immunoSEQ multiplex PCR; TCRdb has only the in-frame clones, and not every one. This sample has about 2 million clones, with about 95% found just once. The trim removed 2 bases at V and 4 bases at J, leaving 9 bases unmatched. The CDR3 extends over 15 amino acids. Looked up from germline, CDR1 is SGHRS and CDR2 is YFSETQ. The sequenced sample consisted of naive CD8+ T cells sorted from blood. The chain has TRBV5-1 and TRBJ2-7, with 7 bases that match TRBD1. This receptor was identified in a man between 18 and 29 years old in good health. The CDR3, as DNA: TGCGCCAGCAGCTTAACTCCGACAGGGTTTTACGAGCAGTACTTC. Its translation is CASSLTPTGFYEQYF.